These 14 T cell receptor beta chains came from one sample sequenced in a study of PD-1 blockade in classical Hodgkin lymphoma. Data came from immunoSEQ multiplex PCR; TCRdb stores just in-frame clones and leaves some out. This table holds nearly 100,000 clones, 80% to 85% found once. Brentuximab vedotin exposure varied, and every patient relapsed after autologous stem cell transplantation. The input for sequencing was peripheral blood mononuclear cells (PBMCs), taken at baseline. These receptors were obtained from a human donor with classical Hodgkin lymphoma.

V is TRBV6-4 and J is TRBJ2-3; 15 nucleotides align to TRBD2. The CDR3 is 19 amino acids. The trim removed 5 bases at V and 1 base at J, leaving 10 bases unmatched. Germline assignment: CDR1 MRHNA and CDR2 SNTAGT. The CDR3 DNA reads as TGTGCCAGCAGTCGGACTAGCGGGAGGGCCTCGTCTGGCACAGATACGCAGTATTTT. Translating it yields CASSRTSGRASSGTDTQYF.

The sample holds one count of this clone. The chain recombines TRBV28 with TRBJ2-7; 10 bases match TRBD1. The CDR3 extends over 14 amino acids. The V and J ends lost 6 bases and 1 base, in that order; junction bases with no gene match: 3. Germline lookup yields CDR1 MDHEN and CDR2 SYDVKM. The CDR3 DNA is TGTGCCAGCAGCCGGACAGGGGGGTCCTACGAGCAGTACTTC. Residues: CASSRTGGSYEQYF.

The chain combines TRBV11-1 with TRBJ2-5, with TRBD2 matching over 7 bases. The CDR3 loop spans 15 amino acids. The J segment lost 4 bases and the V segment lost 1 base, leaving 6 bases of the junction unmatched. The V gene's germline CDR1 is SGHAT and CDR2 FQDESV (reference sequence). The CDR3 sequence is CASSLGGAGAETQYF. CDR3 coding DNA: TGTGCCAGCAGCTTAGGAGGGGCGGGAGCAGAGACCCAGTACTTC.

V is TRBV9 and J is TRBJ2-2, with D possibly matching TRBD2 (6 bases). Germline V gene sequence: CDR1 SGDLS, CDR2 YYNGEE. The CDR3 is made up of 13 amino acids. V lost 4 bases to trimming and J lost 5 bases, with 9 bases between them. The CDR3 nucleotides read TGTGCCAGCAGCCGACTAGTAACCGGGGAGCTGTTTTTT. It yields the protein CASSRLVTGELFF.

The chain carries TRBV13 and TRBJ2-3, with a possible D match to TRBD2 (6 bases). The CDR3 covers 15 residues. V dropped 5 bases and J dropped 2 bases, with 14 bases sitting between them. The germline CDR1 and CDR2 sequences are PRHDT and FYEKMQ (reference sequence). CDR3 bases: TGTGCCAGCAGCAACCGACGGGAGTACACAGATACGCAGTATTTT. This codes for CASSNRREYTDTQYF. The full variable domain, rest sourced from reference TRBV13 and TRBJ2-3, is AAGVIQSPRHLIKEKRETATLKCYPIPRHDTVYWYQQGPGQDPQFLISFYEKMQSDKGSIPDRFSAQQFSDYHSELNMSSLELGDSALYFCASSNRREYTDTQYFGPGTRLTVL.

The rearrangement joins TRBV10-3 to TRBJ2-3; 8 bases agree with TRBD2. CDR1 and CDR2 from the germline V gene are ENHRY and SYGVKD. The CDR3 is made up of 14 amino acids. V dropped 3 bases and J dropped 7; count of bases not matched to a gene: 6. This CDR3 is CAISDRGGRHTQYF. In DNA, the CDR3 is TGTGCCATCAGTGACCGGGGGGGGCGCCATACGCAGTATTTT.

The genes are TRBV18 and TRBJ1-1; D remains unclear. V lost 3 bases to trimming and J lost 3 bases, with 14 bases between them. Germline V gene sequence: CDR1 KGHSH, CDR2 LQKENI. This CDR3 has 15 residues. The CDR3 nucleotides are TGTGCCAGCTCACCCCGAACGGGTTTTGACACTGAAGCTTTCTTT. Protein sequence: CASSPRTGFDTEAFF.

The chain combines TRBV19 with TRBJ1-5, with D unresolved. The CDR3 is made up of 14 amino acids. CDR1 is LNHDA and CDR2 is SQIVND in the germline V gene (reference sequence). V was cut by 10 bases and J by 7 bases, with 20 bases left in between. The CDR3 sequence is CATRGRSQGQPQHF. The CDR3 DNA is TGTGCCACTCGCGGACGGAGCCAAGGGCAGCCCCAGCATTTT.

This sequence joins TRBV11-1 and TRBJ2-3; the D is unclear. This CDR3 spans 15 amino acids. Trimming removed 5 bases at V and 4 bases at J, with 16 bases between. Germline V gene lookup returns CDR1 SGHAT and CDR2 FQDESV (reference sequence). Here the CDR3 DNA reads TGTGCCAGCAGCGAAGGAACTAACCTCGCAGATACGCAGTATTTT. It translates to CASSEGTNLADTQYF.

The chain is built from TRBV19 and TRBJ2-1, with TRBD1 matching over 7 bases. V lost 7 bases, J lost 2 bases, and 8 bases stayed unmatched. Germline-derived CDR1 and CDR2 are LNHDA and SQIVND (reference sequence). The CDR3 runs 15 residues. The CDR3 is CASTYRGLTYNEQFF. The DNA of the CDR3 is TGTGCCAGTACTTACAGGGGCCTCACCTACAATGAGCAGTTCTTC.

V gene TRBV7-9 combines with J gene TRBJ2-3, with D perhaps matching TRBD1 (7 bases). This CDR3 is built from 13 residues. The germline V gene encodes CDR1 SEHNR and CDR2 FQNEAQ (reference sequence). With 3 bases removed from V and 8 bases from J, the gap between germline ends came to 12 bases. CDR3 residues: CASSFTQGGTQYF. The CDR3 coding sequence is TGTGCCAGCAGCTTCACCCAGGGGGGTACGCAGTATTTT.

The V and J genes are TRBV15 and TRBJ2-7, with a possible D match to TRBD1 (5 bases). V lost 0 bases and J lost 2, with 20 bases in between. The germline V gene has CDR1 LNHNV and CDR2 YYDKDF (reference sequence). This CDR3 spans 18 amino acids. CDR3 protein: CATSRDRSSRGSPYEQYF. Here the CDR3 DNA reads TGTGCCACCAGCAGAGATCGGAGTAGTAGGGGCTCCCCCTACGAGCAGTACTTC.

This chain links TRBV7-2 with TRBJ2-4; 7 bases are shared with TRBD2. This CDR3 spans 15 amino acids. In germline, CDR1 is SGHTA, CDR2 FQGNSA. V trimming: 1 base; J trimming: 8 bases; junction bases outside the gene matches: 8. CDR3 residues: CASSLGRLAGYIQYF. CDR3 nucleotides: TGTGCCAGCAGCTTAGGCCGGTTAGCGGGTTACATTCAGTACTTC.

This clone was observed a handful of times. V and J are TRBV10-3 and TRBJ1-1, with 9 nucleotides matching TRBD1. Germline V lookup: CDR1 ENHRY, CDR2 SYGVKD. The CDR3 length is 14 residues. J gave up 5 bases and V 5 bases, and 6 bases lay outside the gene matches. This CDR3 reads CAISPGQGGTEAFF. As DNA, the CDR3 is TGTGCCATCAGTCCGGGACAGGGAGGGACTGAAGCTTTCTTT.